This is a list of T cell receptor beta chains from one sample in a study of T cells in narcolepsy. TCRdb keeps only in-frame clones here, not all; method: immunoSEQ multiplex PCR. Of approximately 38,000 clones in the sample, around 90% were seen once. The sample was CD45RA- memory CD4+ T cells from PBMCs. These receptors came from a human donor with narcolepsy. Both conserved end residues are part of each CDR3. A D gene is named only where the DNA matches it firmly. Clone size, where shown, is once, few, many, or a class for clones that have expanded.

clone_size,j_call,v_call,d_call,cdr3_nt,cdr3_aa
-,TRBJ2-1,TRBV2,TRBD2,TGTGCCAGCAGTCCGAGAGGTCCTAGCGGGGGATACAATGAGCAGTTCTTC,CASSPRGPSGGYNEQFF
-,TRBJ1-3,TRBV28,TRBD1,TGTGCCAGCAGCCCTAACAGGGGGGGAAACACCATATATTTT,CASSPNRGGNTIYF
-,TRBJ1-2,TRBV5-1,-,TGCGCCAGCAAAGCAGCCGGGGAGAGGGGCTATGGCTACACCTTC,CASKAAGERGYGYTF
-,TRBJ2-5,TRBV28,TRBD1,TGTGCCAGCAGCAGGACAGGGCTTACCCAGTACTTC,CASSRTGLTQYF
-,TRBJ1-5,TRBV28,-,TGTGCCAGCAAAATTCGAGGGGCCCATCAGCCCCAGCATTTT,CASKIRGAHQPQHF
-,TRBJ1-1,TRBV30,-,TGTGCCTACCGGGACGGGAACACTGAAGCTTTCTTT,CAYRDGNTEAFF
-,TRBJ1-4,TRBV6-1,-,TGTGCCACTTACCTTTTTGAAAAACTGTTTTTT,CATYLFEKLFF
-,TRBJ2-3,TRBV6-5,TRBD2,TGTGCCAGCAGGGGCGGGGGGACACAGTATTTT,CASRGGGTQYF
-,TRBJ2-5,TRBV28,TRBD2,TGTGCCAGCAACCTTAGCGGGAGGGAAGGAGAGACCCAGTACTTC,CASNLSGREGETQYF
-,TRBJ1-1,TRBV5-4,-,TGTGCCAGCAGCCGGGGGCGGCGACTTGAGAACACTGAAGCTTTCTTT,CASSRGRRLENTEAFF
few,TRBJ2-5,TRBV7-2,TRBD2,TGTGCCAGCAGCCTGGGACTACCTAGCCAAGAGACCCAGTACTTC,CASSLGLPSQETQYF
-,TRBJ2-1,TRBV30,-,TGTGCCTGGAGTTCGATTCGGGGGCATGAGCAGTTCTTC,CAWSSIRGHEQFF
-,TRBJ2-3,TRBV7-6,TRBD1,TGTGCCAGCAGACAACAGGGGGCAGATACGCAGTATTTT,CASRQQGADTQYF
-,TRBJ1-1,TRBV7-9,-,TGTGCCAGCAGCTTAGCTATGAACACTGAAGCTTTCTTT,CASSLAMNTEAFF
-,TRBJ1-1,TRBV18,-,TGTGCCAGCTCACGTTACTGGGGGTATGAAGCTTTCTTT,CASSRYWGYEAFF
-,TRBJ1-5,TRBV29-1,-,TGCAGCGTAGCATCGGTTAATCAGCCCCAGCATTTT,CSVASVNQPQHF
-,TRBJ2-1,TRBV28,-,TGTGCCAGCAGTACCCCGGAGAGGGAGGACAATGAGCAGTTCTTC,CASSTPEREDNEQFF
-,TRBJ2-7,TRBV10-3,-,TGTGCCATCAGTGAGTCACGGGGCGAGTCCCCTTACGAGCAGTACTTC,CAISESRGESPYEQYF
-,TRBJ1-1,TRBV11-2,-,TGTGCCAGCAGCTTGGAGAGTAACACTGAAGCTTTCTTT,CASSLESNTEAFF
few,TRBJ2-2,TRBV6-1,-,TGTGCCAGCAGTGAGGGGGACACCGGGGAGCTGTTTTTT,CASSEGDTGELFF
-,TRBJ2-5,TRBV2,-,TGTGCCAGCAGGACAGACCAAGAGACCCAGTACTTC,CASRTDQETQYF
-,TRBJ2-3,TRBV7-3,-,TGTGCCAGCAGCTTAAAGAGGGGAGGCACAGATACGCAGTATTTT,CASSLKRGGTDTQYF
-,TRBJ1-1,TRBV20-1,-,TGCAGTGCTAGAGGTGTCTTCGGAGCTTTCTTT,CSARGVFGAFF
-,TRBJ2-6,TRBV4-3,-,TGCGCCAGCAGCCAAGATGCCGGCCCTGGAGGGGCCAACGTCCTGACTTTC,CASSQDAGPGGANVLTF
-,TRBJ1-6,TRBV7-9,-,TGTGCCAGCAGCTTACGCCGCTCCTATAACTCACCCCTCCACTTT,CASSLRRSYNSPLHF
-,TRBJ2-7,TRBV19,TRBD1,TGTGCCAGTAGTACCCGACAGGGTAGCTCCCACGAGCAGTACTTC,CASSTRQGSSHEQYF
-,TRBJ2-1,TRBV14,TRBD2,TGTGCCAGCAGCCCCTCACTAGCGGGGGGGCATAATGAGCAGTTCTTC,CASSPSLAGGHNEQFF
-,TRBJ1-3,TRBV4-1,-,TGCGCCAGCAGCCAAGGGAGACTAACTGGAAACACCATATATTTT,CASSQGRLTGNTIYF
-,TRBJ2-7,TRBV28,TRBD2,TGTGCCAGCAGTACTCCGAGCGGGAGCGTCCACGAGCAGTACTTC,CASSTPSGSVHEQYF
once,TRBJ2-3,TRBV6-1,-,TGTGCCAGCAGTGAATACGGAAACACAGATACGCAGTATTTT,CASSEYGNTDTQYF
-,TRBJ1-2,TRBV28,TRBD1,TGTGCCAGCAGTTCCTCCGGGACAGGGGGCCCTCTTAATGGCTACACCTTC,CASSSSGTGGPLNGYTF